This T cell receptor (beta chain) came from a study of T cell repertoires in cytomegalovirus infection. Overall study context: CMV infection plus the matching HLA type was flagged by public TCR beta signatures. General study results and limits: Totalled public TCR beta family frequency picked out people who carried CMV plus the relevant HLA. Within the response measured ex vivo, HLA-C-restricted CMV-specific TCR beta clonotypes were dominant.

As for this clonotype: Its antigen remains unknown.

Each CDR3 protein gets one entry after TCRdb re-called the reads with MiXCR. In the table there are around 550,000 distinct CDR3 sequences, 26% of which are singletons. This CDR3 is built from 14 residues. The ends were cut back, 0 bases at V and 6 bases at J, with 11 bases in the middle. From germline, CDR1 is SGHRS and CDR2 YFSETQ. Sequences were obtained from PBMCs. V usage is TRBV5-1 and J usage is TRBJ2-3, with D unresolved. The receptor was isolated from a human donor in good health (CMV status not recorded). Some clones in this sample may be carry-over from other donors' samples. As DNA, the CDR3 is TGCGCCAGCAGCTTGGGTGGCTTCTCGGATACGCAGTATTTT. It translates to CASSLGGFSDTQYF. The full variable domain, its missing parts supplied by reference TRBV5-1 and TRBJ2-3, is KAGVTQTPRYLIKTRGQQVTLSCSPISGHRSVSWYQQTPGQGLQFLFEYFSETQRNKGNFPGRFSGRQFSNSRSEMNVSTLELGDSALYLCASSLGGFSDTQYFGPGTRLTVL.